The 22 T cell receptor beta chains in this list originate from one sample, sequenced in a study of lymphopenia after photon versus proton radiotherapy. TCRdb's table, derived via immunoSEQ multiplex PCR, lists solely in-frame clones and lacks some. The repertoire holds tens of thousands of clones, with 85% to 90% as singletons. The source material was peripheral blood, sampled from a patient treated with proton-based radiotherapy. These receptors were taken from a man older than 75 with esophageal cancer.

This chain links TRBV30 with TRBJ2-2, with TRBD2 identical over 8 bases. CDR1 is GTSNPN, CDR2 SVGIG, per germline (reference sequence). The CDR3 spans 15 residues. V gave up 3 bases and J gave up 6 bases; unmatched junction bases: 9. CDR3 sequence: CAWRNRGLAAGELFF. The CDR3 coding sequence is TGTGCCTGGAGGAACAGAGGACTAGCTGCCGGGGAGCTGTTTTTT.

The chain combines TRBV9 with TRBJ1-1; the match to TRBD1 covers 9 bases. V lost 4 bases, J lost 3 bases, and 13 bases stayed unmatched. Per the germline V gene, CDR1 is SGDLS and CDR2 is YYNGEE. This CDR3 comprises 17 residues. As DNA, the CDR3 is TGTGCCAGCAGCATCGGGACAGGGCCTTCACGGGACACTGAAGCTTTCTTT. It encodes CASSIGTGPSRDTEAFF.

The chain employs TRBV7-8 and TRBJ1-1, with D possibly TRBD1 on 5 matching bases. The germline V and J ends were trimmed by 6 bases and 1 base, with 12 bases remaining between them. Looked up from germline, CDR1 is SGHVS and CDR2 is FQNEAQ. This CDR3 comprises 14 residues. The CDR3 sequence: CASRARAPNTEAFF. Written as DNA, the CDR3 is TGTGCCAGCAGGGCCAGGGCCCCGAACACTGAAGCTTTCTTT.

The chain has TRBV29-1 and TRBJ2-2; D remains unclear. CDR1 SQVTM and CDR2 ANQGSEA come from the germline V gene. Between the trimmed V and J ends, which lost 4 bases and 0 bases, there was a span of 3 bases. The CDR3 sequence is 12 residues long. CDR3 sequence: CSVAANTGELFF. The CDR3 DNA sequence: TGCAGCGTTGCAGCGAACACCGGGGAGCTGTTTTTT.

This chain uses TRBV4-1 with TRBJ1-1, with a tentative D call TRBD1 (5 bases). Trimming stripped 0 bases from V and 4 bases from J, with 9 bases between. The CDR3 is 14 residues long. The V gene's germline CDR1 is MGHRA and CDR2 YSYEKL. CDR3 nucleotides: TGCGCCAGCAGCCAAGAACCAGGGCCCACTGAAGCTTTCTTT. This gives the protein CASSQEPGPTEAFF.

The chain has TRBV18 and TRBJ1-4; D possibly corresponds to TRBD1 (5 bases). The germline V gene encodes CDR1 KGHSH and CDR2 LQKENI. V lost 2 bases, J lost 10 bases, and 11 bases lay in between. This CDR3 has 13 residues. CDR3 coding DNA: TGTGCCAGCTCACCAACGGCCCAGGGAAAACTGTTTTTT. Translating gives CASSPTAQGKLFF.

The chain joins TRBV10-1 to TRBJ2-7; D is perhaps TRBD2 (5 bases). Looked up from germline, CDR1 is WNHNN and CDR2 is SYGVQD (reference sequence). The V end lost 0 bases, the J end lost 9 bases, and 15 bases lay between the germline ends. This CDR3 contains 14 residues. The CDR3 DNA reads TGCGCCAGCAGTGAGTCAAGACGGGAATCGGTGCAGTACTTC. Translating gives CASSESRRESVQYF.

This clone was counted a single time. The chain links TRBV18 to TRBJ2-2, with TRBD2 matching over 8 bases. The CDR3 has 15 amino acids. Germline lookup yields CDR1 KGHSH and CDR2 LQKENI. Losses at the gene ends were 5 bases for V and 1 base for J; bases not matched to a gene: 3. CDR3 sequence reads: CASSVREGNTGELFF. CDR3 bases: TGTGCCAGCTCAGTCCGGGAGGGGAACACCGGGGAGCTGTTTTTT.

The chain links TRBV9 to TRBJ1-1; 7 bases line up with TRBD1. Unmatched junction bases numbered 6, after V lost 3 bases and J lost 1 base. The CDR3 has 15 amino acids. Germline V gene data show CDR1 as SGDLS and CDR2 as YYNGEE. The CDR3 DNA reads TGTGCCAGCAGCGCAGGGGGAAGTGGGAACACTGAAGCTTTCTTT. It specifies CASSAGGSGNTEAFF.

This clone was picked up a small number of times. The genes are TRBV4-3 and TRBJ2-1, with no clear D. In germline, CDR1 is LGHNA, CDR2 YSLEER. This CDR3 region has 12 residues. Trimming took off 4 bases at V and 3 bases at J, with 4 bases between the two ends. In DNA, the CDR3 is TGCGCCAGCAGCCGGGGCTACAATGAGCAGTTCTTC. Translating gives CASSRGYNEQFF.

This clone was picked up one time. The chain couples TRBV9 to TRBJ1-2; D uncertain. Germline V CDR1 and CDR2: SGDLS, YYNGEE. Trimming took 2 bases from V and 7 from J, leaving 15 bases between them. The CDR3 has 14 amino acids. This CDR3 is CASSVGPLGSGYTF. The CDR3 region has the DNA TGTGCCAGCAGCGTCGGGCCCCTCGGTAGTGGCTACACCTTC.

The rearrangement links TRBV7-9 to TRBJ1-4; D might be TRBD1 (6 bases). The CDR3 extends over 16 amino acids. The germline V gene encodes CDR1 SEHNR and CDR2 FQNEAQ (reference sequence). Deletions cut 2 bases from V and 5 bases from J, with 15 bases between. The CDR3 bases are TGTGCCAGCAGCTTAAAGTCGGGGACAAAAAATGAAAAACTGTTTTTT. Translated: CASSLKSGTKNEKLFF.

This clone was counted a single time. The chain combines TRBV9 with TRBJ1-1; D gene ambiguous. Germline lookup yields CDR1 SGDLS and CDR2 YYNGEE. CDR3 size: 14 residues. Trimming took 3 bases from V and 3 from J, leaving 12 bases between them. CDR3 sequence reads: CASSASSLDTEAFF. The CDR3 coding sequence is TGTGCCAGCAGCGCCAGCTCCCTCGACACTGAAGCTTTCTTT.

This CDR3 is CASSFLTPIGQNTEAFF. In nucleotides, the CDR3 is TGTGCCAGCAGTTTTTTGACACCGATCGGACAAAACACTGAAGCTTTCTTT. The rearrangement joins TRBV27 to TRBJ1-1, with D possibly being TRBD1 (5 bases). Germline CDR1 and CDR2: MNHEY and SMNVEV (reference sequence). Deletions cut 3 bases from V and 2 bases from J, with 19 bases between. The CDR3 is 17 amino acids.

The rearrangement joins TRBV7-9 to TRBJ1-1; D uncertain. Trimming took off 0 bases at V and 1 base at J, with 6 bases between the two ends. Germline CDR1 is SEHNR and CDR2 is FQNEAQ (reference sequence). CDR3 size: 14 residues. The CDR3 spells CASSLAKGNTEAFF. The DNA for the CDR3 is TGTGCCAGCAGCTTAGCGAAGGGGAACACTGAAGCTTTCTTT. The whole variable domain, filled in from reference TRBV7-9 and TRBJ1-1, reads DTGVSQNPRHKITKRGQNVTFRCDPISEHNRLYWYRQTLGQGPEFLTYFQNEAQLEKSRLLSDRFSAERPKGSFSTLEIQRTEQGDSAMYLCASSLAKGNTEAFFGQGTRLTVV.

This clone was recorded only once. CDR3 in DNA: TGTGCCAGTAGGGAGGGGGCCTACAATGAGCAGTTCTTC. Encoded protein: CASREGAYNEQFF. V and J are TRBV19 and TRBJ2-1; the D gene could be TRBD1 or TRBD2 (6 bases each). Germline CDR1 LNHDA, CDR2 SQIVND (reference sequence). This CDR3 comprises 13 residues. Trimming shortened V by 6 bases and J by 2 bases, and 8 bases separated the two germline ends.

This clone was found a few times. V is TRBV5-1 and J is TRBJ2-5; 12 positions match TRBD2. CDR1 SGHRS and CDR2 YFSETQ come from the germline V gene. The CDR3 loop spans 15 amino acids. J was trimmed by 6 bases and V by 0 bases; bases with no gene match: 3. CDR3 residues: CASSLDLAGGKTQYF. The CDR3 coding sequence is TGCGCCAGCAGCTTGGACCTAGCGGGAGGGAAGACCCAGTACTTC.

This clone was picked up one time. V gene TRBV29-1 combines with J gene TRBJ2-5; tentatively, D is TRBD1 or TRBD2 (6 bases each). The ends were cut back, 3 bases at V and 5 bases at J, with 16 bases in the middle. The CDR3 runs to 14 residues. From germline, CDR1 is SQVTM and CDR2 ANQGSEA. The CDR3: CSVDLGGIRETQYF. DNA of the CDR3: TGCAGCGTTGATTTAGGGGGGATACGGGAGACCCAGTACTTC.

The rearrangement links TRBV30 to TRBJ2-3; TRBD1 matches 9 bases. The V gene end was trimmed by 4 bases and the J gene end by 8 bases; junction bases not matched to a gene: 13. There are 15 residues in the CDR3. Germline CDR1 GTSNPN, CDR2 SVGIG (reference sequence). This CDR3 reads CAWNSRQGGFRTQYF. In DNA, the CDR3 is TGTGCCTGGAACTCCCGACAGGGGGGTTTTCGTACGCAGTATTTT.

The rearrangement links TRBV7-9 to TRBJ1-4; D unclear. Deletions cut 1 base from V and 0 bases from J, with 9 bases between. Germline-derived CDR1 and CDR2 are SEHNR and FQNEAQ (reference sequence). The CDR3 totals 16 residues. CDR3: CASSLVSGATNEKLFF. CDR3 bases: TGTGCCAGCAGCTTAGTCTCCGGGGCAACTAATGAAAAACTGTTTTTT.

This chain connects TRBV7-2 to TRBJ2-5; D assignment may be TRBD1 or TRBD2 (6 bases each). The CDR3 is 14 amino acids. In germline, CDR1 is SGHTA, CDR2 FQGNSA. Between the trimmed V and J ends, which lost 5 bases and 2 bases, there was a span of 12 bases. The CDR3 region has the DNA TGTGCCAGCAGCAAAATAGGGGGGCAAGAGACCCAGTACTTC. Translated: CASSKIGGQETQYF.

The V gene is TRBV2, the J gene TRBJ2-7; TRBD1 agrees at 7 bases. Germline loops: CDR1 SNHLY, CDR2 FYNNEI. J was trimmed by 4 bases and V by 6 bases; bases with no gene match: 3. This CDR3 region has 12 residues. The CDR3: CASRQGWYEQYF. CDR3 nucleotide sequence: TGTGCCAGCAGACAGGGGTGGTACGAGCAGTACTTC.